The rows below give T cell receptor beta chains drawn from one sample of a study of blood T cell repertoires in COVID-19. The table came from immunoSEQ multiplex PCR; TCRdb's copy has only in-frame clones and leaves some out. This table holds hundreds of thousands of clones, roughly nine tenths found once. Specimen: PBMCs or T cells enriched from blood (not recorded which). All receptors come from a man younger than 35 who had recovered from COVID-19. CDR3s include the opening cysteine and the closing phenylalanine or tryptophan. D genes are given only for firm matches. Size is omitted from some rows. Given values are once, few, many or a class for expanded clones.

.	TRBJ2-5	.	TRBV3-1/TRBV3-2	CASSQDRLPYQETQYF	TGTGCCAGCAGCCAAGACCGACTACCATACCAAGAGACCCAGTACTTC
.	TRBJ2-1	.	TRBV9	CASSVEYAGYNEQFF	TGTGCCAGCAGCGTAGAGTACGCGGGATACAATGAGCAGTTCTTC
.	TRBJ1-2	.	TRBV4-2	CASSQWDKPNYGYTF	TGTGCCAGCAGCCAGTGGGACAAACCTAACTATGGCTACACCTTC
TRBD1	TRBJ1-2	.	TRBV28	CASSLRDRARGYTF	TGTGCCAGCAGTTTAAGGGACAGGGCGCGAGGCTACACCTTC
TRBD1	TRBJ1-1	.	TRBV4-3	CASTQGQGFTEAFF	TGCGCCAGCACGCAGGGACAGGGGTTCACTGAAGCTTTCTTT
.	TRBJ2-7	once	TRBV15	CATSREDSYEQYF	TGTGCCACCAGCAGAGAAGACAGCTACGAGCAGTACTTC
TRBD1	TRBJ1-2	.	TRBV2	CASRKGQGGTGYTF	TGTGCCAGCAGAAAAGGACAGGGTGGCACGGGCTACACCTTC
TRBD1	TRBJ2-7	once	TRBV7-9	CASSGRQGDLYEQYF	TGTGCCAGCAGCGGCAGACAGGGGGATCTCTACGAGCAGTACTTC
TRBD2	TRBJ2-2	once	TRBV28	CASTSGGMNTGELFF	TGTGCCAGCACCAGCGGGGGGATGAACACCGGGGAGCTGTTTTTT
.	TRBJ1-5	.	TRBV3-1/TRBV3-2	CASSQDGQGWGQPQHF	TGTGCCAGCAGCCAAGATGGGCAGGGGTGGGGTCAGCCCCAGCATTTT
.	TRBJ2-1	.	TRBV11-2	CASSLDIVLRGSLEQFF	TGTGCCAGCAGCTTAGATATTGTTCTCCGAGGCTCCCTTGAGCAGTTCTTC
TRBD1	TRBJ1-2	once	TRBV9	CASTLTGEHYGYTF	TGTGCCAGCACCCTGACAGGGGAACACTATGGCTACACCTTC
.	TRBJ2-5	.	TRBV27	CASSLIQGQETQYF	TGTGCCAGCAGTTTAATTCAGGGTCAAGAGACCCAGTACTTC
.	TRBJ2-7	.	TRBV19	CASRGDEQYF	TGTGCCAGTCGCGGGGATGAGCAGTACTTC
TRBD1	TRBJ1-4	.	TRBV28	CASSSGQGWEKLFF	TGTGCCAGCAGTTCAGGACAGGGCTGGGAAAAACTGTTTTTT
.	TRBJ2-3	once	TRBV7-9	CASIPGGTRLYTQYF	TGTGCCAGCATCCCAGGGGGGACAAGGTTATATACGCAGTATTTT
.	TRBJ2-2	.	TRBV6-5	CASRVGGLGTGELFF	TGTGCCAGCAGGGTTGGGGGACTTGGAACCGGGGAGCTGTTTTTT
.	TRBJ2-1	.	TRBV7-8	CASSLDWASYNEQFF	TGTGCCAGCAGCTTGGACTGGGCTTCCTACAATGAGCAGTTCTTC
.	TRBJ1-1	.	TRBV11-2	CASSSYPFLQGTTEAFF	TGTGCCAGCAGCTCCTACCCCTTCCTACAGGGAACCACTGAAGCTTTCTTT
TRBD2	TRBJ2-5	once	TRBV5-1	CASSLGLSGGETQYF	TGCGCCAGCAGCTTGGGATTAAGCGGGGGAGAGACCCAGTACTTC
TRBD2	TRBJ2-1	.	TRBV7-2	CASSPKGLAGGKYNEQFF	TGTGCCAGCAGCCCAAAGGGACTAGCGGGAGGAAAATACAATGAGCAGTTCTTC
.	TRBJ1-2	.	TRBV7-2	CASSLQGYYGYTF	TGTGCCAGCAGCCTCCAGGGCTACTATGGCTACACCTTC
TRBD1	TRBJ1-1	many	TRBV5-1	CASSPGQPNTEAFF	TGCGCCAGCAGCCCGGGACAGCCTAACACTGAAGCTTTCTTT
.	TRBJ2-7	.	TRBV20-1	CSATLSYEQYF	TGCAGTGCTACTCTCAGCTACGAGCAGTACTTC
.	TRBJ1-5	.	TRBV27	CASSLSLSGPQHF	TGTGCCAGCAGTTTATCGCTGTCCGGGCCCCAGCATTTT
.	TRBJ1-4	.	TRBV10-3	CAISEAYRATNEKLFF	TGTGCCATCAGTGAGGCTTACAGGGCAACTAATGAAAAACTGTTTTTT